The present TCR beta chain was sequenced within a study of circulating tumor DNA in untreated peripheral T-cell lymphoma. Study findings and constraints: In over 60% of patients, tumor-specific clonotypes were identified.

This tumor tissue came from a pretreatment baseline collection. The table lists this clone with a count of one. Its specificity is not known. Using immunoSEQ multiplex PCR, the repertoire was profiled, and TCRdb retains in-frame clones only, with some absent. Of around 6,400 clones in the sample, approximately 62% were seen once. The CDR3 spans 15 residues. The V gene's germline CDR1 is LNHDA and CDR2 SQIVND (reference sequence). Trimming removed 0 bases from V and 7 bases from J, with 15 bases in between. The specimen sequenced was tumor tissue. The rearrangement links TRBV19 to TRBJ1-1, with a weak D call TRBD1 (5 bases). This receptor was obtained from a human donor with peripheral T-cell lymphoma. The CDR3 nucleotides read TGTGCCAGTAGTATAGATCCTTGGGGACGGATTGAAGCTTTCTTT. Translated: CASSIDPWGRIEAFF. The whole variable domain, filled in from reference TRBV19 and TRBJ1-1, reads DGGITQSPKYLFRKEGQNVTLSCEQNLNHDAMYWYRQDPGQGLRLIYYSQIVNDFQKGDIAEGYSVSREKKESFPLTVTSAQKNPTAFYLCASSIDPWGRIEAFFGQGTRLTVV.